These 5 T cell receptor beta chains originate from one sample sequenced in a study of blood T cells in healthy people across ages. Next came a second PCR, run for about 7 to 12 cycles, which used a sample-barcoded 5' primer along with a J-beta primer mix. MiXCR, applied by TCRdb to the 5' RACE reads, yields one record per CDR3 protein. The sample yields over 750,000 distinct CDR3 sequences, around a quarter seen once. These data were also reused for a study on T cells of mothers and their children.

The sequenced sample consisted of blood. These receptors were collected from a boy aged 5-17 years in good health.

This clonotype was seen a few times. The CDR3, as DNA: TGCAGCGTCGGCCCGACGGATAGCTCCTACAATGAGCAGTTCTTC. This sequence encodes CSVGPTDSSYNEQFF. V gene TRBV29-1 combines with J gene TRBJ2-1; no reliable D call. V lost 6 bases and J lost 0, with 15 bases in between. The germline V gene has CDR1 SQVTM and CDR2 ANQGSEA. The CDR3 is 15 amino acids.

This clonotype was counted between two and nine times. The chain has TRBV13 and TRBJ2-5; D uncertain. The end of the DNA fits TRBJ2-1 better, so the J call may be wrong. The CDR3 sequence is 11 residues long. Per the germline V gene, CDR1 is PRHDT and CDR2 is FYEKMQ (reference sequence). The CDR3 reads CASASVGEQFF. The CDR3 nucleotides read TGTGCCTCAGCATCGGTTGGCGAGCAGTTCTTC.

V and J are TRBV19 and TRBJ1-5; D possibly corresponds to TRBD1 (5 bases). The CDR3 has 12 residues. Deletions cut 8 bases from V and 4 bases from J, with 9 bases between. Germline CDR1 is LNHDA and CDR2 is SQIVND (reference sequence). CDR3 protein: CASQGTNQPQHF. The CDR3 DNA follows: TGTGCCAGTCAAGGGACTAATCAGCCCCAGCATTTT.

This clonotype turned up a few times. This chain links TRBV4-1 with TRBJ1-4; D is undetermined. The V end lost 4 bases, the J end lost 5 bases, and 5 bases lay between the germline ends. The germline gives CDR1 MGHRA, CDR2 YSYEKL. The CDR3 has 12 amino acids. This CDR3 is CASSRTNEKLFF. CDR3 sequence (DNA): TGCGCCAGCAGCCGGACGAATGAAAAACTGTTTTTT.

This clonotype was counted once. The chain couples TRBV28 to TRBJ2-5; maybe TRBD1 (6 bases). CDR3 length equals 15 residues. Germline CDR1 and CDR2: MDHEN and SYDVKM. V shed 3 bases and J shed 7 bases, with 18 bases lying between them. Here the CDR3 reads CASSFLGQTSGTQYF. The CDR3 coding sequence is TGTGCCAGCAGTTTCCTCGGACAGACGTCCGGGACCCAGTACTTC.